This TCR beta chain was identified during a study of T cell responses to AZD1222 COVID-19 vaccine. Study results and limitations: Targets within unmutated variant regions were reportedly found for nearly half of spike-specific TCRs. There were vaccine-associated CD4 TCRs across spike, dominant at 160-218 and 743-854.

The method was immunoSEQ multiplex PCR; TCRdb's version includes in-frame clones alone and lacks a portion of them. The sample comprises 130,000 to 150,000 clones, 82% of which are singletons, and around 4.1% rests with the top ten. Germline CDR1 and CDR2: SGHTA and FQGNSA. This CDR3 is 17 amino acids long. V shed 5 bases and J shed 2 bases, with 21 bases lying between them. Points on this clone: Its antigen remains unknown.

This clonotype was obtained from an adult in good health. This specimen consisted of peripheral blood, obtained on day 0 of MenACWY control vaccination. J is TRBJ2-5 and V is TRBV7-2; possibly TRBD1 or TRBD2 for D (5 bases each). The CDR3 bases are TGTGCCAGCAGCCTGTTCTCCCGTGGGGGACCTCAAGAGACCCAGTACTTC. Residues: CASSLFSRGGPQETQYF.